Below are 19 T cell receptor beta chains sequenced from a single sample in a study of PD-L1 blockade in urothelial cancer. Time point given: peripheral blood 6 weeks after treatment start. Only in-frame clones appear in the TCRdb table, and some are missing; sequencing was by immunoSEQ multiplex PCR. In the table there are some 41,000 clones, approximately 85% of which are singletons. This sample comprised PBMCs, obtained around atezolizumab (anti-PD-L1) treatment. The receptors originated from a man in his 70s with urothelial cancer.

The chain carries TRBV7-9 and TRBJ1-5; possible D gene TRBD1, 5 bases. Germline CDR1 is SEHNR and CDR2 is FQNEAQ (reference sequence). Trimming pared 5 bases from V and 3 bases from J, leaving 11 bases between. This CDR3 comprises 14 residues. CDR3 region: CASSPREANQPQHF. The CDR3 nucleotides are TGTGCCAGCAGCCCCAGGGAGGCCAATCAGCCCCAGCATTTT.

This clone has a handful of counts. As DNA, the CDR3 is TGTGCCAGCAGTATGACAGGGGGCGGGTACGAGCAGTACTTC. Its translation: CASSMTGGGYEQYF. The chain is built from TRBV28 and TRBJ2-7; 10 bases line up with TRBD1. Per the germline V gene, CDR1 is MDHEN and CDR2 is SYDVKM. V lost 5 bases and J lost 4; bases outside the gene matches: 5. The CDR3 loop spans 14 amino acids.

The V call is TRBV5-1, the J call TRBJ2-7, with 7 bases fitting TRBD1. The V segment lost 2 bases and the J segment 3 bases; nucleotides outside the gene matches: 17. Germline V gene lookup returns CDR1 SGHRS and CDR2 YFSETQ. This CDR3 contains 18 residues. The CDR3: CASSLPRTGRSALYEQYF. Here the CDR3 DNA reads TGCGCCAGCAGCTTACCCCGGACAGGCAGATCGGCCCTCTACGAGCAGTACTTC. The whole variable domain, filled in from reference TRBV5-1 and TRBJ2-7, reads KAGVTQTPRYLIKTRGQQVTLSCSPISGHRSVSWYQQTPGQGLQFLFEYFSETQRNKGNFPGRFSGRQFSNSRSEMNVSTLELGDSALYLCASSLPRTGRSALYEQYFGPGTRLTVT.

The rearrangement links TRBV7-9 to TRBJ1-2; tentatively, D is TRBD1 (6 bases). Trimming stripped 5 bases from V and 4 bases from J, with 20 bases between. Germline V gene sequence: CDR1 SEHNR, CDR2 FQNEAQ (reference sequence). This CDR3 has 16 residues. The CDR3 DNA reads as TGTGCCAGCAGCATCCCCGACAGGTTTGTTAGCTATGGCTACACCTTC. Protein sequence: CASSIPDRFVSYGYTF.

This chain joins TRBV4-1 and TRBJ2-5, with 10 nucleotides matching TRBD2. Germline V lookup: CDR1 MGHRA, CDR2 YSYEKL. The CDR3 is 18 amino acids. V trimming: 3 bases; J trimming: 5 bases; junction bases outside the gene matches: 15. CDR3 DNA: TGCGCCAGCAGCCAGGGAATCCTACCGGGACTAGCGCGGGAGACCCAGTACTTC. Translation gives CASSQGILPGLARETQYF.

This CDR3 reads CASSVGRGVGTEAFF. CDR3 sequence (DNA): TGTGCCAGCAGCGTAGGACGGGGGGTTGGCACTGAAGCTTTCTTT. V is TRBV9 and J is TRBJ1-1, with D tentatively TRBD1 (5 bases). V lost 0 bases to trimming and J lost 4 bases, with 13 bases between them. The CDR3 sequence is 15 residues long. Germline assignment: CDR1 SGDLS and CDR2 YYNGEE.

V and J are TRBV19 and TRBJ1-2; D is undetermined. Trimming cost V 8 bases and J 8 bases, with 15 bases left between them. Germline lookup yields CDR1 LNHDA and CDR2 SQIVND (reference sequence). The CDR3 is 12 amino acids. CDR3 DNA sequence: TGTGCCAGTGTCCGAGGGTTCGGGGGCTACACCTTC. Translated: CASVRGFGGYTF.

The genes are TRBV29-1 and TRBJ2-1, with 7 bases lining up with TRBD1. V lost 8 bases and J lost 4; bases outside the gene matches: 5. Per germline, CDR1 SQVTM and CDR2 ANQGSEA. This CDR3 is 12 amino acids long. Here the CDR3 reads CSLEQGYNEQFF. The CDR3 DNA follows: TGCAGCCTCGAACAGGGGTACAATGAGCAGTTCTTC.

V gene TRBV19 combines with J gene TRBJ1-5; TRBD1 is a possible D gene (6 bases). This CDR3 region has 16 residues. In germline, CDR1 is LNHDA, CDR2 SQIVND (reference sequence). V was cut by 4 bases and J by 1 base, with 14 bases left in between. The CDR3 here is CASSRGQFSSNQPQHF. CDR3 coding DNA: TGTGCCAGTAGTAGGGGGCAGTTCTCAAGCAATCAGCCCCAGCATTTT.

J is TRBJ2-2 and V is TRBV29-1, with a tentative D call TRBD2 (6 bases). Between the trimmed V and J ends, which lost 7 bases and 2 bases, there was a span of 14 bases. CDR1 SQVTM and CDR2 ANQGSEA come from the germline V gene. The length of the CDR3 is 14 residues. Here the CDR3 DNA reads TGCAGCGCCCGAGGGCGGGATAACACCGGGGAGCTGTTTTTT. Translated: CSARGRDNTGELFF.

The chain employs TRBV28 and TRBJ2-6, with a possible D match to TRBD2 (7 bases). V lost 1 base, J lost 2 bases, and 15 bases lay in between. CDR3 length: 18 amino acids. CDR1 MDHEN and CDR2 SYDVKM come from the germline V gene. The CDR3 DNA reads TGTGCCAGCAGTTTATTCGCGGGGGCGGTAGCTGGGGCCAACGTCCTGACTTTC. It encodes CASSLFAGAVAGANVLTF.

This sequence joins TRBV9 and TRBJ2-1; a possible D gene is TRBD2 (6 bases). V was clipped by 2 bases and J by 0 bases, with 9 bases between them. Looked up from germline, CDR1 is SGDLS and CDR2 is YYNGEE. The CDR3 is 15 residues long. The CDR3: CASSVSGNSYNEQFF. DNA for the CDR3: TGTGCCAGCAGCGTTAGCGGAAACTCCTACAATGAGCAGTTCTTC.

The CDR3 DNA reads TGCGCCAGCAGTGGCACTAGCGCGGCTTACGAGCAGTACTTC. Encoded protein: CASSGTSAAYEQYF. This rearrangement joins TRBV10-2 to TRBJ2-7; 7 positions match TRBD2. J was trimmed by 4 bases and V by 4 bases; bases with no gene match: 7. The germline gives CDR1 WSHSY, CDR2 SAAADI. This CDR3 has 14 residues.

This clone was detected once. This rearrangement joins TRBV5-1 to TRBJ2-2; TRBD2 is a possible D gene (6 bases). Germline assignment: CDR1 SGHRS and CDR2 YFSETQ. The CDR3 covers 16 residues. V lost 4 bases, J lost 0 bases, and 13 bases lay in between. In DNA, the CDR3 is TGCGCCAGCAGCCCCGTAGCGGTCTCGAACACCGGGGAGCTGTTTTTT. Amino acids: CASSPVAVSNTGELFF.

The chain carries TRBV6-5 and TRBJ1-4, with 8 positions matching TRBD1. This CDR3 has 14 residues. Trimming at V came to 5 bases and at J to 2 bases, leaving 1 base not matched to a gene. Germline values: CDR1 MNHEY, CDR2 SVGAGI. CDR3 protein: CASSDRGTNEKLFF. The CDR3 coding sequence is TGTGCCAGCAGTGACAGGGGTACTAATGAAAAACTGTTTTTT.

The chain recombines TRBV11-3 with TRBJ2-2, with 7 bases aligning to TRBD2. CDR3 length: 15 amino acids. The V and J ends lost 1 base and 5 bases, in that order; junction bases with no gene match: 4. Germline V gives CDR1 SGHNT, CDR2 YENEEA. The CDR3 region has the DNA TGTGCCAGCAGCTTAGGTAGTAGCGGGACCGGGGAGCTGTTTTTT. Translation: CASSLGSSGTGELFF. The variable domain in full, completed from reference TRBV11-3 and TRBJ2-2, reads EAGVVQSPRYKIIEKKQPVAFWCNPISGHNTLYWYLQNLGQGPELLIRYENEEAVDDSQLPKDRFSAERLKGVDSTLKIQPAELGDSAVYLCASSLGSSGTGELFFGEGSRLTVL.

CDR3 loop: CASSLSGQNTEAFF. The CDR3 DNA sequence: TGTGCCAGCAGCTTATCGGGACAGAACACTGAAGCTTTCTTT. V gene TRBV7-9 combines with J gene TRBJ1-1; the D gene is possibly TRBD1 (6 bases). The CDR3 is made up of 14 amino acids. The V and J ends lost 2 bases and 1 base respectively, with 8 bases between them. Germline V lookup: CDR1 SEHNR, CDR2 FQNEAQ (reference sequence).

The rearrangement links TRBV30 to TRBJ1-5, with D perhaps TRBD1 (5 bases). The CDR3 length is 13 residues. The V end lost 2 bases, the J end lost 5 bases, and 10 bases lay between the germline ends. Germline-derived CDR1 and CDR2 are GTSNPN and SVGIG (reference sequence). Here the CDR3 reads CAWSWRGDQPQHF. In DNA form, the CDR3 reads TGTGCCTGGAGTTGGAGGGGTGATCAGCCCCAGCATTTT.

CDR3 bases: TGTGCCAGCAGCATAGGACTAGCGCCAGATACGCAGTATTTT. This translates into CASSIGLAPDTQYF. J is TRBJ2-3 and V is TRBV7-3; 9 bases map to TRBD2. The germline V gene encodes CDR1 SGHTA and CDR2 FQGTGA. The V gene end was trimmed by 5 bases and the J gene end by 4 bases; junction bases not matched to a gene: 4. The CDR3 is 14 residues long.